This entry is about one T cell receptor (beta chain). Its matching antigen is unknown. Antigen-specific CD4+ T cells expanded by the ViraFEST assay with viral peptide pools were then sequenced. Having been cultured for around nine days, the cells underwent CD4+ T cell isolation. As their vaccination, participants received two doses of either BNT162b2 or mRNA-1273. Among the vaccine recipients, none had a prior SARS-CoV-2 infection, and nucleocapsid antibodies were negative. Wells each received around 2.1 million PBMC, cultured with 10 IU/ml IL-2 and about 10 ug/ml peptides. The authors exchanged half the medium for IL-2 medium on days 3 and 7. The data were obtained in a study of vaccination effects on CD4 cells after COVID-19. General study findings and limits: Among infection- and vaccine-induced clones, marked clonal contraction occurred late after vaccination.

The table came from immunoSEQ multiplex PCR; TCRdb's copy has only in-frame clones and leaves some out. Of roughly 71,000 clones listed, 75% to 85% are singletons. Per the germline V gene, CDR1 is LGHDT and CDR2 is YNNKEL (reference sequence). The CDR3 has 17 amino acids. Trimming took 3 bases from V and 6 from J; bases not matched to a gene: 10. The rearrangement links TRBV3-1 (or the pseudogene TRBV3-2) to TRBJ1-6; the match to TRBD1 covers 8 bases. This receptor was taken from a human donor who received a COVID-19 vaccine. This specimen consisted of CD4+ T cells from PBMCs cultured with HCoV-229E spike peptides, obtained after COVID-19 vaccination. This CDR3 reads CASSHRTGRGFNSPLHF. DNA for the CDR3: TGTGCCAGCAGCCACCGGACAGGGAGAGGGTTTAATTCACCCCTCCACTTT.